The T cell receptor beta chain described here comes from a study of T cells after yellow fever vaccination. The study's findings and limits: At approximately 96% for CD4 and about 91% for CD8, most primary-vaccination clones showed up again after the booster.

Germline assignment: CDR1 LGHDT and CDR2 YNNKEL (reference sequence). Trimming stripped 1 base from V and 10 bases from J, with 13 bases between. The CDR3 totals 13 residues. This clonotype was found a few times. What it recognizes is unknown. TCRdb ran MiXCR on the 5' RACE reads and lists one entry per CDR3 protein. The table has approximately 300,000 distinct CDR3 sequences, roughly 7% seen once. The chain uses TRBV3-1 and TRBJ1-1, with D unresolved. This TCR was recovered from a man aged 18 to 29 who received the YFV17D yellow fever vaccine. Sequenced material: PBMCs, taken around 45 days after the first yellow fever vaccination. Here the CDR3 reads CASSQGLSLGAFF. Here the CDR3 DNA reads TGTGCCAGCAGCCAAGGGTTAAGTTTGGGAGCTTTCTTT. The complete variable domain, with remaining parts taken from reference TRBV3-1 and TRBJ1-1, reads DTAVSQTPKYLVTQMGNDKSIKCEQNLGHDTMYWYKQDSKKFLKIMFSYNNKELIINETVPNRFSPKSPDKAHLNLHINSLELGDSAVYFCASSQGLSLGAFFGQGTRLTVV.